This TCR beta chain was profiled in a study of T-cell memory formation after mild COVID-19 (dated by TCRdb to about 2021). About the full investigation: TCR sequence clusters from the two donors were found to be largely donor specific. In two donors, T-cell clones that expanded and contracted after mild COVID-19 were tracked by sequencing TCRalpha and TCRbeta repertoires over time. The cohort comprised two young, previously healthy adult volunteers, one female and one male. Results the study describes overall, beyond this receptor: Contracting CD4+ clones appeared mostly in the CM and EM memory subsets, whereas CD8+ clones were enriched in EMRA. Whether the second-wave clones peaking on day 37 were SARS-CoV-2 specific was not confirmed. Only two mild cases were covered in the study, and larger cohorts including severe cases with pre-infection samples were considered necessary. From day 15 to 85, contracting clones showed balanced CD4/CD8 phenotypes, whereas a second wave of clones that expanded from day 15 to 37 leaned towards CD4+. Some responding clones were detected in pre-infection memory, which suggested that pre-existing cross-reactive memory T cells had joined the SARS-CoV-2 response.

TCRdb records Illumina NovaSeq 6000 as the sequencer. cDNA libraries for TCRalpha and TCRbeta were prepared by 5'RACE using constant-segment primers, with sample barcodes and unique molecular identifiers added. Trizol reagent was used to extract RNA from every sample. Library amplification was performed in two PCR steps, and a second sample barcode and Illumina TruSeq adapters were introduced in the second step. The libraries were sequenced on an Illumina NovaSeq using 2 x 150 bp paired-end reads. On the study's bioinformatics: Demultiplexing of reads and collapsing into UMI-guided consensus sequences were performed with migec v1.2.7. Using mixcr v2.1.11, the UMI consensuses were aligned to TRA and TRB V and J templates and assembled into clonotypes. A clonotype was counted as expanded or contracted only when both edgeR and NoisET called the clonotype significant, with the noise models trained on biological replicates. For edgeR calls, the cutoffs were a false discovery rate-adjusted p below 0.01 and a log2 fold-change threshold of 1. As an exploratory analysis of dynamics, max-normalized trajectories of the 1000 most abundant clonotypes were examined by PCA with hierarchical clustering. Each responding clone was given a CD4 or CD8 phenotype based on the CD4+ and CD8+ repertoires, which had been sequenced separately. TCRdb ran its own pipeline on the public reads, namely fastp trimming at Q25 and MiXCR clone calling, and kept in-frame beta chains. CDR3 protein sequences are deduplicated, and each keeps its most common genes and DNA. TCRdb's processing, not the authors' own work, is the source of the V and J calls. The sample table contains roughly 180,000 distinct CDR3 sequences; only one count was recorded for around a sixth of them. Roughly 3.8% of the sample rests with the top ten.

This clonotype was seen only a few times. Which antigen it targets is not known. Nothing much larger sits one base from this clone, and base qualities are not available. The germline V gene specifies KGHDR as CDR1 and SFDVKD as CDR2. The CDR3 starts with the cysteine, ends with the phenylalanine, and has 13 residues. Only the CDR3 part of the read is kept: 39 bases, read in frame from the first base. Trimming at the junction amounts to 7 bases on V and 5 bases on J, and the germline ends lie 10 bases apart. Ficoll-Paque density gradient centrifugation was the method used to isolate PBMCs. The chain couples TRBV24-1 to TRBJ2-2; no D gene call is confident. This TCR derives from a man younger than 30 who had mild COVID-19 (a few samples of this study predate the infection). The sample titles of this study are shuffled in the database, so cell type and time point are left out; the donor was told from shared clones. Sequenced material: PBMCs or a T cell subset sorted from them (not recorded which). The CDR3 region: CATRKGNTGELFF. The nucleotide sequence reads TGTGCCACCAGGAAGGGAAATACCGGGGAGCTGTTTTTT.